This TCR beta chain comes out of a study of response to subunit inactivated influenza vaccine. General study points: Every seasonal influenza vaccination brings in few new T cells, the authors suggested.

This clonotype turned up a few times. The antigen remains unidentified. TCRdb reprocessed the RT-PCR reads via MiXCR and lists one record per CDR3 protein. The data hold hundreds of thousands of distinct CDR3 sequences, with 6.5% to 8% observed a single time. With V trimmed by 3 bases and J by 3 bases, 5 bases remained unmatched. CDR1 KGHSH and CDR2 LQKENI come from the germline V gene. CDR3 size: 15 residues. The chain recombines TRBV18 with TRBJ2-1; TRBD1 matches 7 bases. The TCR sequence derives from a man aged 50 to 69 who received an inactivated influenza vaccine. The material sequenced was PBMCs from blood, taken 23 to 25 months after vaccination. This chain's CDR3 is CASSPSGTDYNEQFF. CDR3 DNA: TGTGCCAGCTCACCCTCCGGGACAGACTACAATGAGCAGTTCTTC.